The 28 T cell receptor beta chains in this list originate from one sample, sequenced in a study of T cells in localized non-small cell lung cancer. Profiled with immunoSEQ multiplex PCR; TCRdb holds only in-frame clones, not every one. The sample comprises about 21,000 clones, more than 70% of which are singletons, and around 15% rests with the top ten. The sample in question was PBMCs, obtained before any cancer treatment. The receptors originated from a woman aged 40 to 75 with stage II squamous cell lung carcinoma.

The chain recombines TRBV5-6 with TRBJ1-5; unclear D gene. From germline, CDR1 is SGHDT and CDR2 YYEEEE. The CDR3 length is 16 residues. V lost 4 bases, J lost 4 bases, and 18 bases lay in between. The CDR3: CASSLSLGGKNQPQHF. The CDR3, as DNA: TGTGCCAGCAGCCTTTCTCTGGGCGGCAAAAATCAGCCCCAGCATTTT.

The J gene is TRBJ1-1, the V gene TRBV7-3, with D perhaps matching TRBD1 (5 bases). V was cut by 3 bases and J by 0 bases, with 14 bases left in between. The germline CDR1 and CDR2 sequences are SGHTA and FQGTGA. CDR3 length: 16 amino acids. The CDR3 loop is CASSFPRDGVNTEAFF. For the CDR3, the DNA is TGTGCCAGCAGCTTCCCCCGGGACGGGGTGAACACTGAAGCTTTCTTT.

The chain carries TRBV5-4 and TRBJ2-7; D may be TRBD1 or TRBD2 (6 bases each). This CDR3 has 14 residues. Trimming took off 4 bases at V and 8 bases at J, with 19 bases between the two ends. Germline V gene lookup returns CDR1 SGHNT and CDR2 YYREEE (reference sequence). The CDR3 coding sequence is TGTGCCAGCAGCAGCACGGGGGCAAATTGGAAGCAGTACTTC. Protein: CASSSTGANWKQYF.

The genes are TRBV6-6 and TRBJ2-1, with no clear D. This CDR3 is 14 amino acids long. Trimming removed 2 bases from V and 8 bases from J, with 13 bases in between. Germline V gene data show CDR1 as MNHNY and CDR2 as SVGAGI (reference sequence). The CDR3 protein is CASSYRAPGDEQFF. DNA for the CDR3: TGTGCCAGCAGTTACCGGGCGCCCGGCGATGAGCAGTTCTTC.

V and J are TRBV19 and TRBJ1-2; no definite D call. The V end lost 5 bases, the J end lost 4 bases, and 17 bases lay between the germline ends. CDR1 is LNHDA and CDR2 is SQIVND in the germline V gene (reference sequence). This CDR3 comprises 15 residues. The CDR3 nucleotides read TGTGCCAGTAGTTTACCTGGGCTGAGAGGCTATGGCTACACCTTC. It codes for CASSLPGLRGYGYTF.

The chain couples TRBV7-8 to TRBJ2-7; no clear D. The CDR3 extends over 14 amino acids. CDR1 is SGHVS and CDR2 is FQNEAQ in the germline V gene. V lost 1 base, J lost 1 base, and 8 bases lay in between. The CDR3 sequence: CASSLGSASYEQYF. In nucleotides, the CDR3 is TGTGCCAGCAGCTTAGGTTCAGCATCCTACGAGCAGTACTTC.

The chain uses TRBV19 and TRBJ2-1; 8 positions match TRBD2. This CDR3 is built from 14 residues. J lost 4 bases, V lost 4 bases, and 3 bases had no gene match. Germline values: CDR1 LNHDA, CDR2 SQIVND (reference sequence). The CDR3 region is CASSTPGGYNEQFF. CDR3 DNA: TGTGCCAGTAGTACCCCGGGGGGGTACAATGAGCAGTTCTTC.

The genes are TRBV19 and TRBJ1-3; D not certain. Germline assignment: CDR1 LNHDA and CDR2 SQIVND (reference sequence). V was cut by 6 bases and J by 0 bases, with 12 bases left in between. The CDR3 loop spans 15 amino acids. CDR3 sequence (DNA): TGTGCCAGTAGCCCAGGAAGGTTCTCTGGAAACACCATATATTTT. This translates into CASSPGRFSGNTIYF.

This clone occurred a few times. The rearrangement uses TRBV6-6 and TRBJ1-3; D gene uncertain. The CDR3 totals 11 residues. Germline V gene lookup returns CDR1 MNHNY and CDR2 SVGAGI (reference sequence). The V and J ends lost 6 bases and 9 bases respectively, with 9 bases between them. The DNA for the CDR3 is TGTGCCAGCAGATCACAACTCACCATATATTTT. As protein: CASRSQLTIYF.

The rearrangement joins TRBV6-6 to TRBJ2-1, with 8 bases lining up with TRBD1. Germline CDR1 MNHNY, CDR2 SVGAGI (reference sequence). Trimming took 7 bases from V and 3 from J; bases not matched to a gene: 5. The CDR3 spans 14 residues. In DNA form, the CDR3 reads TGTGCCAGCAAGGCAGGGGGCTTCTACAATGAGCAGTTCTTC. Its protein product is CASKAGGFYNEQFF.

The chain joins TRBV5-1 to TRBJ2-3, with 7 bases lining up with TRBD1. The germline V gene has CDR1 SGHRS and CDR2 YFSETQ. The CDR3 loop spans 15 amino acids. J gave up 4 bases and V 4 bases, and 9 bases lay outside the gene matches. As DNA, the CDR3 is TGCGCCAGCAGCGTCCCCAGGGGGAGTGCAGATACGCAGTATTTT. This codes for CASSVPRGSADTQYF.

The chain employs TRBV18 and TRBJ2-2; D is ambiguous. Trimming shortened V by 3 bases and J by 2 bases, and 25 bases separated the two germline ends. Looked up from germline, CDR1 is KGHSH and CDR2 is LQKENI. The CDR3 is 20 residues long. CDR3 loop: CASSPMQFGSPVINTGELFF. In nucleotides, the CDR3 is TGTGCCAGCTCACCGATGCAATTCGGCTCACCCGTAATTAACACCGGGGAGCTGTTTTTT.

This clone was seen only a few times. The chain employs TRBV6-4 and TRBJ2-3; D gene uncertain. Germline values: CDR1 MRHNA, CDR2 SNTAGT. CDR3 length equals 13 residues. Trimming removed 2 bases at V and 2 bases at J, with 5 bases between. The CDR3 DNA is TGTGCCAGCAGTGACGGGGTCACAGATACGCAGTATTTT. Translating gives CASSDGVTDTQYF.

The chain employs TRBV6-4 and TRBJ2-1; 8 nucleotides align to TRBD2. V shed 2 bases and J 7 bases; nucleotides not matched to a gene: 10. CDR3 length equals 16 residues. Germline V gene data show CDR1 as MRHNA and CDR2 as SNTAGT. The CDR3 reads CASSDLAGGIRNEQFF. CDR3 sequence (DNA): TGTGCCAGCAGTGACCTTGCGGGAGGTATCCGGAATGAGCAGTTCTTC.

The chain is built from TRBV7-9 and TRBJ2-1, with D unclear. Trimming stripped 1 base from V and 11 bases from J, with 9 bases between. CDR1 is SEHNR and CDR2 is FQNEAQ in the germline V gene (reference sequence). The CDR3 has 12 amino acids. The CDR3 reads CASSLESPKQFF. In DNA, the CDR3 is TGTGCCAGCAGCTTAGAATCCCCTAAGCAGTTCTTC.

The rearrangement links TRBV2 to TRBJ2-1, with TRBD1 matching 7 bases. Germline V lookup: CDR1 SNHLY, CDR2 FYNNEI. Trimming cost V 3 bases and J 4 bases; bases outside gene matches: 6. This CDR3 has 15 amino acids. CDR3 residues: CASSDSVTGYNEQFF. The CDR3 nucleotides read TGTGCCAGCAGTGATAGTGTGACAGGGTACAATGAGCAGTTCTTC. The full variable domain, rest sourced from reference TRBV2 and TRBJ2-1, is EPEVTQTPSHQVTQMGQEVILRCVPISNHLYFYWYRQILGQKVEFLVSFYNNEISEKSEIFDDQFSVERPDGSNFTLKIRSTKLEDSAMYFCASSDSVTGYNEQFFGPGTRLTVL.

This clone has only one observation. This chain links TRBV27 with TRBJ2-7; no definite D call. In germline, CDR1 is MNHEY, CDR2 SMNVEV (reference sequence). The CDR3 is 16 residues long. The V gene lost 5 bases and the J gene lost 0 bases, with 17 bases spanning the gap. CDR3 in amino acids: CASSVGVSVSSYEQYF. The CDR3 DNA reads TGTGCCAGCAGTGTTGGGGTCAGCGTGAGCTCCTACGAGCAGTACTTC.

The rearrangement uses TRBV19 and TRBJ2-5; no definite D call. V was pared by 1 base and J by 1 base, with 4 bases between. This CDR3 is 13 amino acids long. The germline CDR1 and CDR2 sequences are LNHDA and SQIVND (reference sequence). Here the CDR3 reads CASSIAIQETQYF. CDR3 in DNA: TGTGCCAGTAGTATAGCCATCCAAGAGACCCAGTACTTC.

This clone is classed as medium-sized (0.01 to 0.1%). This chain uses TRBV25-1 with TRBJ1-2; D is perhaps TRBD1 (6 bases). The V and J ends lost 6 bases and 4 bases respectively, with 15 bases between them. The CDR3 has 14 residues. CDR1 is MGHDK and CDR2 is SYGVNS in the germline V gene. The CDR3 is CASSPGGGLYGYTF. The DNA for the CDR3 is TGTGCCAGCAGCCCTGGGGGGGGGCTCTATGGCTACACCTTC.

The chain uses TRBV14 and TRBJ1-1, with D uncertain. V lost 5 bases and J lost 5, with 12 bases in between. The CDR3 runs 13 residues. Germline CDR1 and CDR2: SGHDN and FVKESK. Here the CDR3 reads CASSAIGYTEAFF. In DNA form, the CDR3 reads TGTGCCAGCAGCGCCATAGGTTATACTGAAGCTTTCTTT.

The sample holds one count of this clone. The chain recombines TRBV6-1 with TRBJ1-2; maybe TRBD1 (5 bases). This CDR3 is built from 13 residues. V lost 2 bases to trimming and J lost 4 bases, with 8 bases between them. CDR1 and CDR2 (germline): MNHNS, SASEGT. CDR3 region: CASSENRRYGYTF. As DNA, the CDR3 is TGTGCCAGCAGTGAAAACAGGCGCTATGGCTACACCTTC.

This clone is labeled as medium-sized. The chain couples TRBV6-1 to TRBJ1-4, with TRBD1 matching over 12 bases. After removal of 3 bases from V and 7 bases from J, the junction contained 6 bases not matched to a gene. Germline CDR1 is MNHNS and CDR2 is SASEGT. This CDR3 has 16 residues. The CDR3 DNA is TGTGCCAGCAGTGATTGGGACAGGGGGCACGGTGAAAAACTGTTTTTT. This encodes CASSDWDRGHGEKLFF.

V and J are TRBV7-9 and TRBJ1-3; weak D call: TRBD1 (6 bases). There are 14 residues in the CDR3. Germline CDR1 is SEHNR and CDR2 is FQNEAQ (reference sequence). The V gene lost 4 bases and the J gene lost 2 bases, with 9 bases spanning the gap. CDR3 protein: CASSSAGAGNTIYF. The DNA for the CDR3 is TGTGCCAGCAGCTCAGCAGGGGCTGGAAACACCATATATTTT.

This chain uses TRBV4-3 with TRBJ1-2; D call uncertain. The germline CDR1 and CDR2 sequences are LGHNA and YSLEER. V gave up 0 bases and J gave up 8 bases, with 10 bases separating them. This CDR3 is 13 amino acids long. The CDR3 nucleotides read TGCGCCAGCAGCCAAGAAGGGTATGGGGGCTACACCTTC. Translating it yields CASSQEGYGGYTF.

The V call is TRBV5-4, the J call TRBJ2-6; no firm D call. V was clipped by 1 base and J by 3 bases, with 5 bases between them. CDR1 is SGHNT, CDR2 YYREEE, per germline (reference sequence). The CDR3 consists of 14 residues. The CDR3 loop reads CASSLYGGANVLTF. The CDR3 DNA reads TGTGCCAGCAGCTTGTACGGTGGGGCCAACGTCCTGACTTTC.

The V and J genes are TRBV5-8 and TRBJ1-3, with a tentative D call TRBD1 (6 bases). This CDR3 has 16 residues. Trimming removed 4 bases from V and 0 bases from J, with 14 bases in between. From germline, CDR1 is SGHTS and CDR2 YDEGEE. The CDR3 nucleotides are TGTGCCAGCAGCCACCGTGGGGGGCCCTCTGGAAACACCATATATTTT. This sequence encodes CASSHRGGPSGNTIYF.

The chain links TRBV28 to TRBJ2-3; 8 nucleotides match TRBD2. Germline loops: CDR1 MDHEN, CDR2 SYDVKM. The CDR3 is 17 residues long. V shed 5 bases, J shed 4 bases, and the junction held 14 bases outside the gene matches. This CDR3 reads CASSPIKAGVRADTQYF. The DNA of the CDR3 is TGTGCCAGCAGTCCAATAAAAGCGGGAGTAAGGGCAGATACGCAGTATTTT.

The chain uses TRBV10-1 and TRBJ2-1; D gene uncertain. This CDR3 comprises 12 residues. Trimming took off 5 bases at V and 6 bases at J, with 8 bases between the two ends. From germline, CDR1 is WNHNN and CDR2 SYGVQD (reference sequence). This CDR3 reads CASSTSANEQFF. As DNA, the CDR3 is TGCGCCAGCAGTACCAGCGCCAATGAGCAGTTCTTC.